One and the same sample provided the 10 T cell receptor beta chains below, sequenced in a study of vaccination effects on CD4 cells after COVID-19. Libraries were prepared by immunoSEQ multiplex PCR; TCRdb keeps only in-frame clonotypes and omits some of them. The sample includes roughly 63,000 clones, just under 80% of them seen just once. These receptors have no known antigen. Sequencing in the ViraFEST assay came after antigen-specific CD4+ T cells had been expanded with viral peptide pools, which were used to stimulate PBMC. Isolation of CD4+ T cells took place after approximately ten days of culture. All participants had two doses of either the BNT162b2 or mRNA-1273 vaccine. The sequenced sample was CD4+ T cells from PBMCs cultured with HCoV-OC43 spike peptides, obtained after COVID-19 vaccination. Subset here: HCoV-OC43 spike overlapping peptide pool stimulation. These receptors were collected from a human donor who received a COVID-19 vaccine.

The chain has TRBV5-8 and TRBJ2-4, with 7 bases aligning to TRBD1. Unmatched junction bases numbered 4, after V lost 4 bases and J lost 0 bases. Per germline, CDR1 SGHTS and CDR2 YDEGEE. The CDR3 is 15 amino acids. The CDR3 nucleotides read TGTGCCAGCAGCCTGACAGGGCTAGCCAAAAACATTCAGTACTTC. The encoded protein is CASSLTGLAKNIQYF. Combining the CDR3 with reference TRBV5-8 and TRBJ2-4 gives the whole variable domain EAGVTQSPTHLIKTRGQQATLRCSPISGHTSVYWYQQALGLGLQFLLWYDEGEERNRGNFPPRFSGRQFPNYSSELNVNALELEDSALYLCASSLTGLAKNIQYFGAGTRLSVL.

The rearrangement uses TRBV7-3 and TRBJ1-2; 8 positions agree with TRBD1. The V gene end was trimmed by 5 bases and the J gene end by 7 bases; junction bases not matched to a gene: 3. There are 12 residues in the CDR3. Germline loops: CDR1 SGHTA, CDR2 FQGTGA. CDR3 amino acids: CASSPDRGGYTF. DNA for the CDR3: TGTGCCAGCAGCCCCGACAGGGGTGGCTACACCTTC.

The chain recombines TRBV9 with TRBJ1-1; tentatively, D is TRBD1 (5 bases). Germline V gene data show CDR1 as SGDLS and CDR2 as YYNGEE. The CDR3 extends over 15 amino acids. Trimming shortened V by 0 bases and J by 0 bases, and 9 bases separated the two germline ends. The CDR3 spells CASSVEAGMNTEAFF. CDR3 DNA: TGTGCCAGCAGCGTAGAGGCAGGGATGAACACTGAAGCTTTCTTT.

This clone was detected a few times. The rearrangement links TRBV27 to TRBJ2-1; TRBD1 matches at 7 bases. This CDR3 is 14 amino acids long. The V and J ends lost 5 bases and 7 bases, in that order; junction bases with no gene match: 8. The germline gives CDR1 MNHEY, CDR2 SMNVEV (reference sequence). DNA for the CDR3: TGTGCCAGCAGTACGACCCCGACAGGGAATGAGCAGTTCTTC. Its translation is CASSTTPTGNEQFF.

Only one count was recorded for this clone. This chain uses TRBV11-3 with TRBJ2-5; TRBD2 aligns across 9 bases. V lost 0 bases and J lost 2; bases outside the gene matches: 1. This CDR3 contains 15 residues. Germline CDR1 and CDR2: SGHNT and YENEEA. The CDR3: CASSLETSGQETQYF. CDR3 in DNA: TGTGCCAGCAGCTTAGAGACTAGCGGACAAGAGACCCAGTACTTC.

The chain employs TRBV5-1 and TRBJ1-6; a weak D match, TRBD1 (5 bases). CDR3 length: 16 amino acids. The V end was cut by 4 bases, the J end by 6 bases, with 17 bases between. Looked up from germline, CDR1 is SGHRS and CDR2 is YFSETQ. For the CDR3, the DNA is TGCGCCAGCAGCCTGTCCGGGGGGGTTGGTAATTCACCCCTCCACTTT. Its translation is CASSLSGGVGNSPLHF.

The chain uses TRBV18 and TRBJ1-5; TRBD1 matches at 8 bases. Germline CDR1 KGHSH, CDR2 LQKENI. V shed 4 bases and J 7 bases; nucleotides not matched to a gene: 6. There are 14 residues in the CDR3. As DNA, the CDR3 is TGTGCCAGCTCACAGACAGGGGCGCCCCAGCCCCAGCATTTT. Protein sequence: CASSQTGAPQPQHF.

The table lists this clone with a few counts. The chain has TRBV7-8 and TRBJ1-6, with D possibly matching TRBD1 (5 bases). The length of the CDR3 is 14 residues. Trimming stripped 3 bases from V and 7 bases from J, with 10 bases between. Per germline, CDR1 SGHVS and CDR2 FQNEAQ. The CDR3 DNA sequence: TGTGCCAGCAGCTTTAGCAGGGCGAATTCACCCCTCCACTTT. Protein sequence: CASSFSRANSPLHF.

The gene calls are TRBV10-3 and TRBJ1-2; a possible D gene is TRBD1 (5 bases). The CDR3 runs to 17 residues. The ends were cut back, 7 bases at V and 4 bases at J, with 25 bases in the middle. Germline V gene sequence: CDR1 ENHRY, CDR2 SYGVKD. The CDR3 reads CAITHPGGKGSGYGYTF. DNA for the CDR3: TGTGCCATCACTCACCCTGGGGGTAAGGGTTCAGGCTATGGCTACACCTTC.

This chain connects TRBV2 to TRBJ2-1; maybe TRBD2 (6 bases). The V end lost 10 bases, the J end lost 3 bases, and 16 bases lay between the germline ends. CDR1 and CDR2 (germline): SNHLY, FYNNEI. CDR3 size: 14 residues. This chain's CDR3 is CANQRRAGYNEQFF. The CDR3 region has the DNA TGTGCCAACCAAAGGAGGGCAGGCTACAATGAGCAGTTCTTC.